Listed below are T cell receptor beta chains from one sample, sequenced in a study of CD8 T cells in ankylosing spondylitis. TCRdb passed the 5' RACE reads through MiXCR, listing each CDR3 protein once. The sample records approximately 350,000 distinct CDR3 sequences, 20% to 25% being singletons. Material for sequencing was blood, either unsorted or a sorted T cell fraction (not recorded which). The source is a male donor with ankylosing spondylitis or in good health (not recorded which). The CDR3 runs from the conserved cysteine through the conserved F or W. The D gene is left open where the match is weak. Size tells how often a clone was seen (once, few, many) or the class of an expanded clone, and some rows leave it out.

TRBV6-5	TRBJ2-3	NA	NA	TGTGCCAGCAGTTACTCGAGAGGCACAGATACGCAGTATTTT	CASSYSRGTDTQYF
TRBV12-3/TRBV12-4	TRBJ1-2	TRBD1	few	TGTGCCAGCAGTCAAACCGGGACAGATGGGGGCTACACCTTC	CASSQTGTDGGYTF
TRBV15	TRBJ2-7	TRBD1	few	TGTGCCACCAGCAGAGCCCAGGGGGCGCGTGAGCAGTACTTC	CATSRAQGAREQYF
TRBV27	TRBJ1-2	NA	few	TGTGCCAGCAGTTTATCTATCCTTAACTATGGCTACACCTTC	CASSLSILNYGYTF
TRBV6-1	TRBJ2-5	TRBD1	few	TGTGCCAGCAGTCAGACAGGGGGAGCGAGAGAGACCCAGTACTTC	CASSQTGGARETQYF
TRBV4-1	TRBJ2-7	NA	NA	TGCGCCAGCAGCCAAGAAAGGGGGGACGAGCAGTACTTC	CASSQERGDEQYF
TRBV28	TRBJ2-7	NA	few	TGTGCCAGCACCTCCGAGTACGAGCAGTACTTC	CASTSEYEQYF
TRBV6-5	TRBJ1-1	NA	NA	TGTGCCAGCAGTTACAAAACGAACACTGAAGCTTTCTTT	CASSYKTNTEAFF
TRBV21-1	TRBJ2-1	NA	few	TGTGCCAGCAGCCCCCGTCGGGATTACAATGAGCAGTTCTTC	CASSPRRDYNEQFF
TRBV12-3/TRBV12-4	TRBJ2-1	NA	NA	TGTGCCAGCACCGATCTCCTGGATGAGCAGTTCTTC	CASTDLLDEQFF
TRBV12-5	TRBJ2-5	TRBD2	few	TGTGCTAGTGGTACCTCTAGCGGGGGTGGTGAGACCCAGTACTTC	CASGTSSGGGETQYF
TRBV12-3/TRBV12-4	TRBJ2-7	TRBD2	many	TGTGCCAGCAGTAGCGGGGGTACCTACGAGCAGTACTTC	CASSSGGTYEQYF
TRBV25-1	TRBJ1-1	NA	NA	TGTGCCAGCAGAGGGTTCGCCACTGAAGCTTTCTTT	CASRGFATEAFF
TRBV10-3	TRBJ2-5	NA	NA	TGTGCCTCGCGGGACATTGAAGAGACCCAGTACTTC	CASRDIEETQYF
TRBV7-9	TRBJ2-1	TRBD1	NA	TGTGCCAGCAGCCGGACAGGGCCAAGCTACAATGAGCAGTTCTTC	CASSRTGPSYNEQFF
TRBV16	TRBJ2-7	NA	many	TGTGCCAGCAGCCAAGATACCGAGCAGTACTTC	CASSQDTEQYF
TRBV27	TRBJ2-7	NA	NA	TGTGCCAGCAGATCCAGGGGGGCCTACGAGCAGTACTTC	CASRSRGAYEQYF
TRBV7-3	TRBJ2-3	NA	NA	TGTGCCAGCAGCTCGGTCCGGGGTACGCAGTATTTT	CASSSVRGTQYF
TRBV7-8	TRBJ2-7	NA	NA	TGTGCCAGCAGCTTAGGCTTCCAGGTCTACGAGCAGTACTTC	CASSLGFQVYEQYF
TRBV12-3/TRBV12-4	TRBJ2-7	NA	NA	TGTGCCAGCAGTTTCGTAGGGGCGTTCTACGAGCAGTACTTC	CASSFVGAFYEQYF
TRBV7-6	TRBJ2-1	NA	NA	TGTGCCAGCAGCTTAGGGGAGAGATACAATGAGCAGTTCTTC	CASSLGERYNEQFF
TRBV11-2	TRBJ2-3	NA	NA	TGTGCCAGCAGCGACCGGATTTCTAGCACAGATACGCAGTATTTT	CASSDRISSTDTQYF
TRBV20-1	TRBJ2-5	NA	NA	TGCAGTGCTACGGGAGGAGCCGAGGGGGGAGAGACCCAGTACTTC	CSATGGAEGGETQYF
TRBV29-1	TRBJ2-1	NA	NA	TGCAGCACGGTGTTAGCCAGGCAACCTTCTGAAAAGCAGTTCTTC	CSTVLARQPSEKQFF
TRBV29-1	TRBJ2-7	NA	NA	TGCAGCGCCAACGACGACAGCCCCGAGCAGTACTTC	CSANDDSPEQYF
TRBV20-1	TRBJ1-3	NA	few	TGCAGTGCTAGGGCCTCAGTTTTTCCTGGAAACACCATATATTTT	CSARASVFPGNTIYF
TRBV13	TRBJ2-5	NA	few	TGTGCCAGCAGCACCCGGCTAGCCCAAGAGACCCAGTACTTC	CASSTRLAQETQYF
TRBV5-1	TRBJ2-7	NA	NA	TGCGCCAGCAGCTTGTACAGTTCCCCCTACGAGCAGTACTTC	CASSLYSSPYEQYF
TRBV6-1	TRBJ2-1	NA	few	TGTGCCAGCAGTGAAGTTACAGGGTCCTACAATGAGCAGTTCTTC	CASSEVTGSYNEQFF
TRBV27	TRBJ2-7	NA	NA	TGTGCCAGCAGTCCTAAACAGGGTTACTACGAGCAGTACTTC	CASSPKQGYYEQYF
TRBV12-3/TRBV12-4	TRBJ2-1	NA	few	TGTGCCAGCAGCACCCACGTCCATGAGCAGTTCTTC	CASSTHVHEQFF
TRBV12-3/TRBV12-4	TRBJ2-5	NA	NA	TGTGCCACCTCCCCCCCTCTCCAAGAGACCCAGTACTTC	CATSPPLQETQYF
TRBV27	TRBJ2-3	NA	few	TGTGCCAGCACCACCGGGCCTTGGGGAGATACGCAGTATTTT	CASTTGPWGDTQYF
TRBV28	TRBJ2-2	NA	NA	TGTGCCAGCAGTCCGATGGGCCCAGCAGGGACCGGGGAGCTGTTTTTT	CASSPMGPAGTGELFF
TRBV28	TRBJ2-5	NA	NA	TGTGCCAGCAGTTTGCTCACGACCAGGGGGGCCGAAGAGACCCAGTACTTC	CASSLLTTRGAEETQYF
TRBV7-9	TRBJ2-6	NA	few	TGTGCCAGCAGCTTAGTCCCAATTGGGGCCAACGTCCTGACTTTC	CASSLVPIGANVLTF
TRBV5-1	TRBJ2-3	NA	few	TGCGCCAGCAGCTTGTGGGGGGGGGCCACAGATACGCAGTATTTT	CASSLWGGATDTQYF
TRBV27	TRBJ2-7	NA	NA	TGTGCCAGCAGTTTAAACCGCTACGAGCAGTACTTC	CASSLNRYEQYF
TRBV7-9	TRBJ2-1	TRBD1	NA	TGTGCCAGCAGCTTAGGAACAGGGGCCACCTACAATGAGCAGTTCTTC	CASSLGTGATYNEQFF
TRBV27	TRBJ2-7	NA	NA	TGTGCCAGCAGTTTATGGGGGCCCCTCTACGAGCAGTACTTC	CASSLWGPLYEQYF
TRBV27	TRBJ2-1	TRBD2	many	TGTGCCAGCGGGACTAGCTCCTACAATGAGCAGTTCTTC	CASGTSSYNEQFF
TRBV27	TRBJ2-3	TRBD2	once	TGTGCCAGCAAGACTAGCGGGAGCACAGATACGCAGTATTTT	CASKTSGSTDTQYF
TRBV4-1	TRBJ2-7	TRBD1	few	TGCGCCAGCAGCCAGCAGGGGACAGGTCCCTACGAGCAGTACTTC	CASSQQGTGPYEQYF
TRBV12-3/TRBV12-4	TRBJ2-5	NA	few	TGTGCCAGCGGTGACGGGGGGCGGGAGACCCAGTACTTC	CASGDGGRETQYF
TRBV7-9	TRBJ2-4	NA	NA	TGTGCCAGCAGCTCACCAGTGGTAGCCAAAAACATTCAGTACTTC	CASSSPVVAKNIQYF
TRBV6-1	TRBJ2-2	TRBD2	NA	TGTGCCAGCAGACAAACCCAGGGAGGGAGCACCGGGGAGCTGTTTTTT	CASRQTQGGSTGELFF
TRBV5-1	TRBJ1-2	NA	NA	TGCGCCAGCAGCTTAGGCGGGACAACCTATGGCTACACCTTC	CASSLGGTTYGYTF
TRBV5-1	TRBJ2-7	NA	NA	TGCGCCAGCAGCGCTATAACAGACGGCTCTTACGAGCAGTACTTC	CASSAITDGSYEQYF
TRBV12-3/TRBV12-4	TRBJ2-1	NA	NA	TGTGCCAGCACGAAATCGCGGGGGCCCTACAATGAGCAGTTCTTC	CASTKSRGPYNEQFF
TRBV29-1	TRBJ2-1	NA	NA	TGCAGCGTTGAATGGGCAGGGGACAACAATGAGCAGTCCTTC	CSVEWAGDNNEQSF